The clone carrying this T cell receptor beta chain was found a few times. Its target is unknown. This specimen belongs to a study of response to subunit inactivated influenza vaccine. TCRdb called the RT-PCR reads again in MiXCR, with one record for every CDR3 protein. The repertoire holds hundreds of thousands of distinct CDR3 sequences, with 10% to 15% as singletons. General study points: It was the authors' suggestion that each seasonal influenza vaccination recruits few new T cells.

Trimming removed 6 bases from V and 3 bases from J, with 11 bases in between. CDR3 size: 12 residues. Germline V gene data show CDR1 as DFQATT and CDR2 as SNEGSKA (reference sequence). The material sequenced was PBMCs from blood, taken on the day of vaccination. The J gene is TRBJ1-1, the V gene TRBV20-1, with D hard to call. The sequence came from a man aged 45-60 years who received an inactivated influenza vaccine. The CDR3 DNA reads as TGCAGTGCCCCCCGGGGTGACACTGAAGCTTTCTTT. It translates to CSAPRGDTEAFF.